These 21 T cell receptor beta chains were all obtained from the same sample, sequenced in a study of blood T cell repertoires in COVID-19. Some clones are missing from TCRdb's copy, which holds only in-frame ones; the method was immunoSEQ multiplex PCR. The table has 280,000 or so clones, 80% to 90% seen once. Sample: PBMCs or T cells enriched from blood (not recorded which). The origin of the receptors is a man aged 25 to 40 who had recovered from COVID-19.

The chain is built from TRBV12-3 or TRBV12-4 and TRBJ2-1; tentatively, D is TRBD1 (5 bases). V was shortened by 6 bases and J by 2 bases, with 8 bases between the two germline ends. The CDR3 runs to 13 residues. The CDR3 protein is CASSQGTYNEQFF. Here the CDR3 DNA reads TGTGCCAGCAGCCAGGGAACCTACAATGAGCAGTTCTTC.

The chain carries TRBV2 and TRBJ2-5; 12 bases line up with TRBD2. This CDR3 is 15 amino acids long. Losses at the gene ends were 8 bases for V and 2 bases for J; bases not matched to a gene: 6. Per germline, CDR1 SNHLY and CDR2 FYNNEI. The CDR3 DNA reads TGTGCCAGCCTTTCGACTAGCGGGGGACAAGAGACCCAGTACTTC. Translated, it gives CASLSTSGGQETQYF.

The chain combines TRBV3-1 (or the pseudogene TRBV3-2) with TRBJ2-1, with D perhaps TRBD2 (5 bases). Germline V CDR1 and CDR2: LGHDT, YNNKEL (reference sequence). The V end was cut by 2 bases, the J end by 13 bases, with 18 bases between. The length of the CDR3 is 14 residues. In DNA, the CDR3 is TGTGCCAGCAGCCAAAATGTCGGGGTTCGGGGACAGTTCTTC. As protein: CASSQNVGVRGQFF.

The gene calls are TRBV5-4 and TRBJ1-1; TRBD1 agrees at 9 bases. V shed 4 bases and J 7 bases; nucleotides not matched to a gene: 5. CDR3 length: 13 residues. From germline, CDR1 is SGHNT and CDR2 YYREEE (reference sequence). CDR3 protein: CASSGGQGNEAFF. The CDR3 DNA follows: TGTGCCAGCAGCGGAGGACAGGGGAATGAAGCTTTCTTT.

The gene calls are TRBV6-1 and TRBJ2-5; 8 nucleotides line up with TRBD1. The CDR3 totals 16 residues. Germline CDR1 MNHNS, CDR2 SASEGT. Unmatched junction bases numbered 8, after V lost 1 base and J lost 4 bases. Here the CDR3 reads CASSEGGGRGRETQYF. DNA for the CDR3: TGTGCCAGCAGTGAAGGAGGAGGCAGGGGGCGAGAGACCCAGTACTTC.

The J gene is TRBJ2-2, the V gene TRBV7-2; D perhaps matches TRBD2 (5 bases). CDR3 length equals 13 residues. CDR1 SGHTA and CDR2 FQGNSA come from the germline V gene. The V gene lost 4 bases and the J gene lost 7 bases, with 10 bases spanning the gap. CDR3: CASSSQEGGELFF. DNA for the CDR3: TGTGCCAGCAGCTCCCAAGAGGGCGGGGAGCTGTTTTTT.

This chain uses TRBV9 with TRBJ2-1; 14 bases are shared with TRBD2. This CDR3 has 15 amino acids. Germline V gives CDR1 SGDLS, CDR2 YYNGEE. V lost 3 bases, J lost 10 bases, and 6 bases stayed unmatched. As DNA, the CDR3 is TGTGCCAGCAGCGGGGGACTAGCGGGGGTAAAGGAGCAGTTCTTC. Amino acid sequence: CASSGGLAGVKEQFF.

V and J are TRBV7-8 and TRBJ1-2; a possible D gene is TRBD1 (6 bases). Germline CDR1 and CDR2: SGHVS and FQNEAQ. This CDR3 comprises 14 residues. Trimming left V 0 bases short and J 7 bases short, with 12 bases between. DNA for the CDR3: TGTGCCAGCAGCTTAGCCCTTACAGGGTTTGGCTACACCTTC. This translates into CASSLALTGFGYTF. Drawing the rest from reference TRBV7-8 and TRBJ1-2, the complete variable domain is GAGVSQSPRYKVAKRGQDVALRCDPISGHVSLFWYQQALGQGPEFLTYFQNEAQLDKSGLPSDRFFAERPEGSVSTLKIQRTQQEDSAVYLCASSLALTGFGYTFGSGTRLTVV.

The chain joins TRBV7-9 to TRBJ1-1; D not resolved. Germline V gene data show CDR1 as SEHNR and CDR2 as FQNEAQ (reference sequence). With 7 bases removed from V and 0 bases from J, the gap between germline ends came to 12 bases. CDR3 size: 14 residues. In DNA, the CDR3 is TGTGCCAGCACCGCGCCTTTGTTGAACACTGAAGCTTTCTTT. Its protein is CASTAPLLNTEAFF. The full variable domain, its missing parts supplied by reference TRBV7-9 and TRBJ1-1, is DTGVSQNPRHKITKRGQNVTFRCDPISEHNRLYWYRQTLGQGPEFLTYFQNEAQLEKSRLLSDRFSAERPKGSFSTLEIQRTEQGDSAMYLCASTAPLLNTEAFFGQGTRLTVV.

This chain links TRBV7-9 with TRBJ2-7; D possibly corresponds to TRBD2 (5 bases). Germline V lookup: CDR1 SEHNR, CDR2 FQNEAQ (reference sequence). The V end was cut by 4 bases, the J end by 7 bases, with 14 bases between. This CDR3 has 13 amino acids. The CDR3 here is CASSSQRAREQYF. The CDR3 DNA is TGTGCCAGCAGCTCCCAGAGGGCTCGGGAGCAGTACTTC.

A note on this clone: Since the CDR3 does not end with the conserved phenylalanine or tryptophan, this likely comes from a read error. The DNA is omitted, as the CDR3 cannot be located on it reliably, and the CDR3 follows TCRdb's listing. The chain employs TRBV9 and TRBJ1-2. Germline V gene data show CDR1 as SGDLS and CDR2 as YYNGEE. Both ends counted, the CDR3 spans 10 residues. CDR3 in amino acids: CASSVDSLLY.

J is TRBJ1-2 and V is TRBV7-9, with 9 nucleotides matching TRBD1. Per the germline V gene, CDR1 is SEHNR and CDR2 is FQNEAQ (reference sequence). The V gene end was trimmed by 3 bases and the J gene end by 2 bases; junction bases not matched to a gene: 16. The CDR3 is 19 amino acids. This chain's CDR3 is CASSFYPPGQGNMNYGYTF. DNA for the CDR3: TGTGCCAGCAGCTTCTATCCTCCGGGACAGGGAAATATGAACTATGGCTACACCTTC.

This clone showed up just once. The chain uses TRBV9 and TRBJ2-1, with D perhaps matching TRBD2 (5 bases). CDR1 is SGDLS, CDR2 YYNGEE, per germline. The ends were cut back, 2 bases at V and 10 bases at J, with 16 bases in the middle. CDR3 length equals 14 residues. The CDR3 DNA reads as TGTGCCAGCAGCGTTGGTGGGGAGTATGGGGAGCAGTTCTTC. Translated: CASSVGGEYGEQFF.

V is TRBV25-1 and J is TRBJ2-1; 8 positions match TRBD1. The length of the CDR3 is 13 residues. The germline gives CDR1 MGHDK, CDR2 SYGVNS. J was trimmed by 1 base and V by 8 bases; bases with no gene match: 1. CDR3 region: CASQGASYNEQFF. The CDR3 DNA reads as TGTGCCAGCCAGGGGGCATCCTACAATGAGCAGTTCTTC.

This clone was detected only a few times. The V gene is TRBV10-3, the J gene TRBJ1-1; TRBD1 might be the D (5 bases). Germline CDR1 ENHRY, CDR2 SYGVKD. CDR3 size: 11 residues. V lost 5 bases, J lost 6 bases, and 7 bases lay in between. Here the CDR3 reads CAISQGSEAFF. The CDR3 bases are TGTGCCATCAGTCAGGGATCTGAAGCTTTCTTT.

The chain has TRBV2 and TRBJ1-2; 8 positions agree with TRBD1. Germline CDR1 reads SNHLY; CDR2 reads FYNNEI. After removal of 5 bases from V and 6 bases from J, the junction contained 11 bases not matched to a gene. The CDR3 runs to 15 residues. The CDR3 is CASSFSTGAGNGYTF. CDR3 in DNA: TGTGCCAGCAGTTTCTCGACAGGGGCGGGTAATGGCTACACCTTC. Full variable domain (outside the CDR3, taken from reference TRBV2 and TRBJ1-2): EPEVTQTPSHQVTQMGQEVILRCVPISNHLYFYWYRQILGQKVEFLVSFYNNEISEKSEIFDDQFSVERPDGSNFTLKIRSTKLEDSAMYFCASSFSTGAGNGYTFGSGTRLTVV.

V usage is TRBV18 and J usage is TRBJ1-1; 8 bases line up with TRBD1. The CDR3 extends over 14 amino acids. CDR1 KGHSH and CDR2 LQKENI come from the germline V gene. With V trimmed by 6 bases and J by 1 base, 4 bases remained unmatched. In DNA, the CDR3 is TGTGCCAGCTCCCTACAGGGGGAGAACACTGAAGCTTTCTTT. The encoded protein is CASSLQGENTEAFF. The full variable domain, completed using reference TRBV18 and TRBJ1-1, is NAGVMQNPRHLVRRRGQEARLRCSPMKGHSHVYWYRQLPEEGLKFMVYLQKENIIDESGMPKERFSAEFPKEGPSILRIQQVVRGDSAAYFCASSLQGENTEAFFGQGTRLTVV.

This clone appeared a single time. The chain recombines TRBV4-2 with TRBJ1-2; D remains ambiguous. The CDR3 runs to 18 residues. V lost 0 bases and J 4 bases, leaving 21 bases between the germline ends. Germline V CDR1 and CDR2: LGHNA, YNFKEQ. CDR3 bases: TGTGCCAGCAGCCAAGATGGATCAGACGACAACCTCGCCTATGGCTACACCTTC. Translated, it gives CASSQDGSDDNLAYGYTF.

The rearrangement joins TRBV4-1 to TRBJ1-5; the D is unclear. Germline CDR1 and CDR2: MGHRA and YSYEKL. Trimming pared 3 bases from V and 0 bases from J, leaving 9 bases between. CDR3 size: 15 residues. The CDR3 protein is CASSQAEYSNQPQHF. Written as DNA, the CDR3 is TGCGCCAGCAGCCAGGCGGAATATAGCAATCAGCCCCAGCATTTT.

This chain uses TRBV2 with TRBJ1-4; TRBD1 matches 10 bases. Losses at the gene ends were 6 bases for V and 3 bases for J; bases not matched to a gene: 10. The CDR3 consists of 17 residues. Germline V gene data show CDR1 as SNHLY and CDR2 as FYNNEI. For the CDR3, the DNA is TGTGCCAGCAGACGGCCGGGACAGGGGCCGCCTAATGAAAAACTGTTTTTT. Its translation is CASRRPGQGPPNEKLFF. Full variable domain (rest looked up from reference TRBV2 and TRBJ1-4): EPEVTQTPSHQVTQMGQEVILRCVPISNHLYFYWYRQILGQKVEFLVSFYNNEISEKSEIFDDQFSVERPDGSNFTLKIRSTKLEDSAMYFCASRRPGQGPPNEKLFFGSGTQLSVL.

This chain connects TRBV5-1 to TRBJ2-2, with a possible D match to TRBD1 (6 bases). Trimming removed 4 bases from V and 3 bases from J, with 13 bases in between. Germline CDR1 reads SGHRS; CDR2 reads YFSETQ. The CDR3 extends over 15 amino acids. The CDR3 protein is CASSRTGFDTGELFF. CDR3 bases: TGCGCCAGCAGCCGAACAGGGTTTGACACCGGGGAGCTGTTTTTT.